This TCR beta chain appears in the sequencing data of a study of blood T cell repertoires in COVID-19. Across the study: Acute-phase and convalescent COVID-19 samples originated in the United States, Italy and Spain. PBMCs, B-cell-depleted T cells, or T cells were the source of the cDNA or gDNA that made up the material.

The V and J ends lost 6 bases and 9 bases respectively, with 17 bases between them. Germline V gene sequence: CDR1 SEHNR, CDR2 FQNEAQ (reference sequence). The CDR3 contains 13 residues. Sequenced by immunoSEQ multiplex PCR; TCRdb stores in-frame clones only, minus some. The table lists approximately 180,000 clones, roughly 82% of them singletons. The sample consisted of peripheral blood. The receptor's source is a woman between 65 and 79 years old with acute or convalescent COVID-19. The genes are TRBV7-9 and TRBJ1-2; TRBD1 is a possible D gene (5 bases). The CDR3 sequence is CASRVGAVQSYTF. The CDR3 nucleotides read TGTGCCAGCAGGGTTGGGGCAGTCCAGAGCTACACCTTC. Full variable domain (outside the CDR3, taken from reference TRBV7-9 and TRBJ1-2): DTGVSQNPRHKITKRGQNVTFRCDPISEHNRLYWYRQTLGQGPEFLTYFQNEAQLEKSRLLSDRFSAERPKGSFSTLEIQRTEQGDSAMYLCASRVGAVQSYTFGSGTRLTVV.